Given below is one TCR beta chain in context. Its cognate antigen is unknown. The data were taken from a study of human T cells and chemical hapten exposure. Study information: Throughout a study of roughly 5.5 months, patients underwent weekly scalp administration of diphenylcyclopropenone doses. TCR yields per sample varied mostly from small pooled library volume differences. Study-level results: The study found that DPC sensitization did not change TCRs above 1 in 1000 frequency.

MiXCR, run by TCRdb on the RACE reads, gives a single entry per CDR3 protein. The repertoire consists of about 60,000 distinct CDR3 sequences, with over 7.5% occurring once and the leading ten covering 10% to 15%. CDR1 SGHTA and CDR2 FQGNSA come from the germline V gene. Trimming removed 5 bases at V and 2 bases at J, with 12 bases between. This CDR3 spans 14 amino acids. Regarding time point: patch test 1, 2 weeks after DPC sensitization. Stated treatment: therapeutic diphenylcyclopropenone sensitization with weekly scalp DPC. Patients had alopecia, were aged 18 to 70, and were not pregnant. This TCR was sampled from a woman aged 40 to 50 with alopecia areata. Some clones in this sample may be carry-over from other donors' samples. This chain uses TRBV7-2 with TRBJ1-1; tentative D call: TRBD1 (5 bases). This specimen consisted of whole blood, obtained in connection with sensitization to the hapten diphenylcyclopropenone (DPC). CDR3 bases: TGTGCCAGCAGCCCGGGGACCTCTAACACTGAAGCTTTCTTT. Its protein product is CASSPGTSNTEAFF.